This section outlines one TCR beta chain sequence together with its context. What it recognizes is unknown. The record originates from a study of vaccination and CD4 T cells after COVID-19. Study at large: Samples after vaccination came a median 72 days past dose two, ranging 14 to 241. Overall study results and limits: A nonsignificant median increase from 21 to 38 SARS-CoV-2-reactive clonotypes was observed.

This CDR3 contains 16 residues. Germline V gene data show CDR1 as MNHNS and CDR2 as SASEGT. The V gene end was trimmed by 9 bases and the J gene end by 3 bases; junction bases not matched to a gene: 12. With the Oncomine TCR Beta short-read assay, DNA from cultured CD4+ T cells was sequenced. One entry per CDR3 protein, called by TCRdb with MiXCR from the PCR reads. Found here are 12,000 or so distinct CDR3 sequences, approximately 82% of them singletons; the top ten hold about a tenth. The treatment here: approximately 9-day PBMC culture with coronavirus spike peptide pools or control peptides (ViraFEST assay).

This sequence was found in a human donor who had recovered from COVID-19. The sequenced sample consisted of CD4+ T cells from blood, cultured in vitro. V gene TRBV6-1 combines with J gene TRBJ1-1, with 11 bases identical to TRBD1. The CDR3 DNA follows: TGTGCCAGTCTGGACAGGGGGCGTTTATTGGACACTGAAGCTTTCTTT. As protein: CASLDRGRLLDTEAFF.